The 20 T cell receptor beta chains reported below all come from one sample, sequenced in a study of CD8 T cells in ankylosing spondylitis. MiXCR was run by TCRdb on the 5' RACE reads, yielding one entry per CDR3 protein. The table includes 210,000 or so distinct CDR3 sequences, about 26% detected once. The sample taken for sequencing was blood, either unsorted or a sorted T cell fraction (not recorded which). These receptors were obtained from a male donor with ankylosing spondylitis or in good health (not recorded which).

The rearrangement uses TRBV7-2 and TRBJ2-1; 9 positions match TRBD2. The length of the CDR3 is 17 residues. Germline CDR1 reads SGHTA; CDR2 reads FQGNSA. Trimming removed 2 bases from V and 0 bases from J; junction bases left unmatched: 5. This chain's CDR3 is CASSLRSGSYSYNEQFF. CDR3 nucleotides: TGTGCCAGCAGCTTACGTAGCGGGAGTTACTCCTACAATGAGCAGTTCTTC.

The table lists this clonotype with a count of one. This rearrangement joins TRBV29-1 to TRBJ2-7, with unresolved D. The V and J ends lost 5 bases and 3 bases respectively, with 11 bases between them. Germline V gives CDR1 SQVTM, CDR2 ANQGSEA. The CDR3 length is 12 residues. CDR3 sequence: CSVQPGNYEQYF. DNA for the CDR3: TGCAGCGTTCAGCCGGGCAACTACGAGCAGTACTTC.

This clonotype was counted only a few times. The rearrangement joins TRBV5-1 to TRBJ2-7; a possible D gene is TRBD2 (6 bases). CDR1 is SGHRS and CDR2 is YFSETQ in the germline V gene. Trimming pared 0 bases from V and 3 bases from J, leaving 13 bases between. There are 15 residues in the CDR3. In nucleotides, the CDR3 is TGCGCCAGCAGCTTGGGGCGGGAAAGGGGCTACGAGCAGTACTTC. This gives the protein CASSLGRERGYEQYF.

The sample holds a few counts of this clonotype. The rearrangement uses TRBV25-1 and TRBJ2-1; possibly TRBD1 for D (5 bases). Trimming removed 2 bases at V and 6 bases at J, with 14 bases between. Germline-derived CDR1 and CDR2 are MGHDK and SYGVNS. The CDR3 runs to 15 residues. Here the CDR3 DNA reads TGTGCCAGCAGTGAAGAAGGGGCAGGGTCCAATGAGCAGTTCTTC. Protein sequence: CASSEEGAGSNEQFF. Using reference TRBV25-1 and TRBJ2-1 for the parts outside the CDR3, the full variable domain is EADIYQTPRYLVIGTGKKITLECSQTMGHDKMYWYQQDPGMELHLIHYSYGVNSTEKGDLSSESTVSRIRTEHFPLTLESARPSHTSQYLCASSEEGAGSNEQFFGPGTRLTVL.

The chain has TRBV10-3 and TRBJ2-1; possible D gene TRBD2, 5 bases. Germline V gene sequence: CDR1 ENHRY, CDR2 SYGVKD. This CDR3 is 15 amino acids long. The ends were cut back, 0 bases at V and 1 base at J, with 7 bases in the middle. The CDR3 loop is CAISESWESYNEQFF. The CDR3 DNA sequence: TGTGCCATCAGTGAGTCTTGGGAGTCCTACAATGAGCAGTTCTTC.

This chain links TRBV20-1 with TRBJ2-1; TRBD1 is a possible D gene (5 bases). The CDR3 has 13 amino acids. V shed 6 bases and J shed 4 bases, with 13 bases lying between them. CDR1 DFQATT and CDR2 SNEGSKA come from the germline V gene (reference sequence). The CDR3 coding sequence is TGCAGTGCCCAAAGACAGCTTTACAATGAGCAGTTCTTC. Translation gives CSAQRQLYNEQFF.

The chain is built from TRBV18 and TRBJ2-1, with TRBD2 identical over 9 bases. V shed 3 bases and J 7 bases; nucleotides not matched to a gene: 10. The germline gives CDR1 KGHSH, CDR2 LQKENI. The CDR3 extends over 16 amino acids. CDR3 sequence reads: CASSPSGREGLNEQFF. The CDR3 nucleotides are TGTGCCAGCTCACCTTCTGGGCGGGAGGGCCTGAATGAGCAGTTCTTC.

Ten or more counts support this clonotype. V is TRBV10-1 and J is TRBJ2-1, with 14 bases fitting TRBD2. CDR1 WNHNN and CDR2 SYGVQD come from the germline V gene (reference sequence). This CDR3 contains 16 residues. Trimming took 0 bases from V and 7 from J; bases not matched to a gene: 2. This chain's CDR3 is CASSESRTSGGNEQFF. CDR3 nucleotide sequence: TGCGCCAGCAGTGAGTCCAGGACTAGCGGGGGGAATGAGCAGTTCTTC.

This clonotype turned up a few times. The chain recombines TRBV6-1 with TRBJ2-7, with TRBD1 identical over 10 bases. Germline CDR1 reads MNHNS; CDR2 reads SASEGT. The CDR3 consists of 15 residues. V lost 4 bases to trimming and J lost 1 base; unmatched junction nucleotides: 4. The DNA of the CDR3 is TGTGCCAGCAGTGTGACGGGACAGGGGTCCTACGAGCAGTACTTC. It encodes CASSVTGQGSYEQYF.

This clonotype was found many times. The chain carries TRBV5-1 and TRBJ1-4, with D possibly being TRBD1 (5 bases). Germline assignment: CDR1 SGHRS and CDR2 YFSETQ. The CDR3 is 16 residues long. V was clipped by 2 bases and J by 5 bases, with 16 bases between them. CDR3 nucleotides: TGCGCCAGCAGCTTTGGGGCCACCGTCCCCAATGAAAAACTGTTTTTT. Translating gives CASSFGATVPNEKLFF.

The CDR3 bases are TGTGCCAGCAGCCCCGGACTCGCGGGAGCTGGGGCCAACGTCCTGACTTTC. It encodes CASSPGLAGAGANVLTF. The chain links TRBV7-9 to TRBJ2-6, with 7 positions matching TRBD2. Germline V gene data show CDR1 as SEHNR and CDR2 as FQNEAQ (reference sequence). CDR3 length equals 17 residues. With V trimmed by 5 bases and J by 2 bases, 9 bases remained unmatched.

The V and J genes are TRBV29-1 and TRBJ2-5, with 11 bases that match TRBD2. Germline V lookup: CDR1 SQVTM, CDR2 ANQGSEA. This CDR3 region has 13 residues. After removal of 4 bases from V and 5 bases from J, the junction contained 3 bases not matched to a gene. The chain's CDR3 is CSVVLAGAETQYF. CDR3 in DNA: TGCAGCGTTGTACTAGCGGGAGCGGAGACCCAGTACTTC.

This clonotype was seen many times. The chain couples TRBV2 to TRBJ2-5; TRBD2 matches at 9 bases. The CDR3 is 16 residues long. V was clipped by 4 bases and J by 5 bases; unmatched bases: 11. Per the germline V gene, CDR1 is SNHLY and CDR2 is FYNNEI. CDR3 amino acids: CASSAGGRAGKETQYF. The CDR3 DNA reads TGTGCCAGCAGTGCCGGCGGGAGGGCCGGGAAGGAGACCCAGTACTTC.

This clonotype was seen many times. This chain uses TRBV6-2 or TRBV6-3 with TRBJ1-2; TRBD1 is a possible D gene (6 bases). Between the trimmed V and J ends, which lost 2 bases and 7 bases, there was a span of 11 bases. Germline V lookup: CDR1 MNHEY, CDR2 SVGEGT. The CDR3 covers 13 residues. The CDR3: CASSYGQGTGYTF. CDR3 sequence (DNA): TGTGCCAGCAGTTACGGGCAGGGGACTGGCTACACCTTC.

The table lists this clonotype with a few counts. This sequence joins TRBV20-1 and TRBJ2-1, with TRBD2 matching over 11 bases. Germline CDR1 reads DFQATT; CDR2 reads SNEGSKA (reference sequence). With V trimmed by 6 bases and J by 3 bases, 10 bases remained unmatched. This CDR3 contains 16 residues. In nucleotides, the CDR3 is TGCAGTGCCGTTTATAGCGGGAGGGCCCTCTACAATGAGCAGTTCTTC. The encoded protein is CSAVYSGRALYNEQFF.

This clonotype was picked up many times. The germline gene is not matched at one end of the junction; a read error may be the cause. The chain uses TRBV7-7 and TRBJ2-2; D is unresolved. There are 17 residues in the CDR3. Germline V CDR1 and CDR2: SSHAT, FNYEAQ (reference sequence). The CDR3 reads CASSLGPLNKNTGELFF. In DNA, the CDR3 is TGTGCTAGCAGCTTAGGACCCCTGAATAAGAACACCGGGGAGCTGTTTTTT.

This clonotype has at least ten counts. The chain has TRBV20-1 and TRBJ2-3; D not certain. The CDR3 is 12 residues long. Trimming pared 5 bases from V and 0 bases from J, leaving 6 bases between. Germline V gene sequence: CDR1 DFQATT, CDR2 SNEGSKA (reference sequence). This CDR3 reads CSALTSTDTQYF. DNA of the CDR3: TGCAGTGCTCTGACTAGCACAGATACGCAGTATTTT.

The table lists this clonotype with a few counts. The chain carries TRBV4-2 and TRBJ1-5, with no clear D. This CDR3 has 15 residues. Germline V gene data show CDR1 as LGHNA and CDR2 as YNFKEQ. V was shortened by 0 bases and J by 0 bases, with 6 bases between the two germline ends. The DNA of the CDR3 is TGTGCCAGCAGCCAAGACTCAAATAGCAATCAGCCCCAGCATTTT. Its protein is CASSQDSNSNQPQHF.

This clonotype was detected ten times or more. The chain links TRBV7-2 to TRBJ2-5; a possible D gene is TRBD1 (6 bases). In germline, CDR1 is SGHTA, CDR2 FQGNSA. This CDR3 spans 12 amino acids. Trimming took off 2 bases at V and 9 bases at J, with 10 bases between the two ends. CDR3 sequence: CASSLRSGAQYF. In DNA, the CDR3 is TGTGCCAGCAGCTTAAGATCAGGGGCCCAGTACTTC.

This clonotype has a count of ten or more. The chain employs TRBV27 and TRBJ2-3, with no clear D. Germline values: CDR1 MNHEY, CDR2 SMNVEV (reference sequence). Trimming pared 7 bases from V and 3 bases from J, leaving 11 bases between. CDR3 length equals 13 residues. CDR3 coding DNA: TGTGCCAGCAAGATGGCGTCGACAGATACGCAGTATTTT. Protein product: CASKMASTDTQYF.